This T cell receptor beta chain was documented in a study of blood T cell repertoires in COVID-19. The CDR3 sequence is 11 residues long. Trimming left V 3 bases short and J 9 bases short, with 9 bases between. CDR1 is SGHNT and CDR2 is YYREEE in the germline V gene (reference sequence). Measured with immunoSEQ multiplex PCR; TCRdb has only the in-frame clones, and not every one. The sample consists of hundreds of thousands of clones, about 89% of them appearing once. This clone was seen only a few times. The TCR comes from a woman in her fifties or sixties with COVID-19, enrolled during active disease. The chain recombines TRBV5-4 with TRBJ1-2, with D possibly TRBD1 on 5 matching bases. The specimen was peripheral blood. CDR3 nucleotide sequence: TGTGCCAGCAGCTACGGACAAAGCTACACCTTC. This translates into CASSYGQSYTF.